This T cell receptor beta chain was profiled in a study of blood T cell repertoires in COVID-19 (dated by TCRdb to about 2020). About the investigation overall: Samples covering the acute and convalescent phases of COVID-19 were provided by collaborators in the United States, Italy and Spain. The prospective study material was composed of cDNA or gDNA derived from T cells, B-cell-depleted T cells, or PBMCs. Deeply sampled blood TCRbeta repertoires from subjects exposed to, actively infected with, or recovered from COVID-19 were included in the dataset. The repertoires were released in a freely available public database meant as a resource for research on the immune response to SARS-CoV-2. Samples came from the ongoing ImmuneRACE study (first 160 participants) plus 1,254 subjects from 6 global collaborators. Nearly every sample came with metadata listing a de-identified subject ID, COVID-19 status, age in years and sex. Where available, HLA class I and class II types were obtained from metadata supplied by the sample provider rather than from assay-based typing. Overall study outcomes, separate from this receptor: The amount of clinical and demographic metadata varied by source and participant and was provided uncurated.

The count of this clone is one. This clone's antigen is unknown. Per-nucleotide qualities are absent, and no much larger clonotype sits a single base away. For CDR1 and CDR2, the germline V gene lists MNHNS and SASEGT. The CDR3 has 16 amino acids, counting the end cysteine and phenylalanine. The sequence is cut down to CDR3 DNA, 48 bases in frame from base 1. Between the V and J ends, shortened by 3 bases and 8 bases respectively, the junction contains 17 bases. The collaborating institutions used their own protocols to collect whole blood in K2EDTA tubes. For TCRbeta analysis, collaborator samples were shipped as frozen whole blood, as isolated PBMCs, or as DNA extracted from either sample type. TCRbeta CDR3 regions were amplified from genomic DNA by means of the immunoSEQ Assay, a bias-controlled multiplex PCR. Per the source publication's procedure: Nucleated cell counts per sample were estimated from amplification of reference gene primers within the assay. To quantify the absolute abundance of each unique TCRbeta CDR3 rearrangement, sequence reads were collapsed and filtered. For each sample, productive Simpson clonality was calculated as the square root of Simpson's diversity index over productive rearrangements. TCRdb retrieved this table from immuneACCESS and kept in-frame rearrangements only. Not all clones are present; in checked studies, unresolved V genes account for under half, and no reason is known for the remainder. The V and J calls and clone size were taken over from that table, and D and trimming were inferred from the DNA. Across this sample there are around 130,000 clones, with around nine tenths seen only once. Of the sample, around 3.6% is held by the ten largest clones.

This sequence was found in a man over 45 with active COVID-19. Here the chain combines TRBV6-1 and TRBJ1-6; a tentative D call is TRBD1 (6 bases match). The sample consisted of peripheral blood. Here the CDR3 is given as CASSEGTGFNDSPLHF. The DNA sequence reads TGTGCCAGCAGTGAGGGAACAGGGTTTAATGATTCACCCCTCCACTTT.